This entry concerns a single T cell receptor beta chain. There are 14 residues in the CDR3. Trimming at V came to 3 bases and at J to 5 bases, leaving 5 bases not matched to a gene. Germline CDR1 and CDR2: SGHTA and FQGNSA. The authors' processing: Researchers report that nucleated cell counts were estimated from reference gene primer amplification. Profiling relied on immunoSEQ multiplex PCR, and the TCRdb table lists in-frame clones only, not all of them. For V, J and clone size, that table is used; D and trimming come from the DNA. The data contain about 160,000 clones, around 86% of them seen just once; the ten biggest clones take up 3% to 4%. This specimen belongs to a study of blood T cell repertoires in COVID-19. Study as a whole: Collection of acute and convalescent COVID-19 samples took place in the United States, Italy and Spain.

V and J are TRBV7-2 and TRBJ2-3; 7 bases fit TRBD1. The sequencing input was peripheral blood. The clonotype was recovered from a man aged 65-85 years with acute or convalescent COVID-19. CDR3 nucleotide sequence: TGTGCCAGCAGCTTCGACAGGGCCATAGATACGCAGTATTTT. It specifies CASSFDRAIDTQYF.